This TCR beta chain came from a study of CD8 T cells in Susac syndrome. Study context: When their blood was taken, the Susac syndrome patients had either not yet had any therapy, were taking corticosteroids, or were taking intravenous immunoglobulin alone.

Negative isolation yielded CD4+ and CD8+ T cells, and FACS enriched TEMRA cells. As for this clonotype: The antigen remains undetermined.

The study, taken as a whole, reports: Clonal CD8+ expansion in Susac was highest in TEMRA cells and active patients. Susac-specific public clones were found in total CD8+ and CD8+ TEMRA repertoires, numbering roughly 15 and five, respectively.

Random hexamers were used to reverse transcribe an amount of about 0.5 to 1 ug RNA. MiXCR, run by TCRdb on the immunoSEQ multiplex PCR reads, gives a single entry per CDR3 protein. The data show about 120,000 distinct CDR3 sequences, about 93% seen once. Germline V CDR1 and CDR2: LGHNT, FRNRAP. The CDR3 has 21 amino acids. The trim removed 1 base at V and 8 bases at J, leaving 22 bases unmatched. The TCR comes from a human donor with Susac syndrome. Sequenced: CD8+ T cells from PBMCs. This rearrangement joins TRBV12-5 to TRBJ2-2; TRBD1 matches 10 bases. DNA for the CDR3: TGTGCTAGTGGTTTGGGTCCGGGGACAGGGGCTCCAAAGGGGGGATCTGGGGAGCTGTTTTTT. Protein sequence: CASGLGPGTGAPKGGSGELFF.